The 32 T cell receptor beta chains in this list originate from one sample, sequenced in a study of human T cells and chemical hapten exposure. Via MiXCR, TCRdb re-called the RACE reads, giving one row per CDR3 protein. The sample shows more than 35,000 distinct CDR3 sequences, around 6.8% of them seen only once. Described time point: patch test 1, 2 weeks after DPC sensitization. Treatment indicated: therapeutic diphenylcyclopropenone sensitization with weekly scalp DPC. The authors extracted total RNA from unfractionated whole blood. Here the sequenced sample was whole blood, taken in connection with sensitization to the hapten diphenylcyclopropenone (DPC). These receptors came from a young woman with alopecia areata. Some clones in this sample may be carry-over from other donors' samples.

The genes are TRBV7-9 and TRBJ1-2; weak D call: TRBD1 (6 bases). The V gene's germline CDR1 is SEHNR and CDR2 FQNEAQ (reference sequence). This CDR3 is 13 amino acids long. Trimming stripped 6 bases from V and 1 base from J, with 9 bases between. The chain's CDR3 is CASRDSLNYGYTF. For the CDR3, the DNA is TGTGCCAGCAGGGACAGCCTTAACTATGGCTACACCTTC.

This clonotype was seen ten or more times. The chain couples TRBV12-3 or TRBV12-4 to TRBJ2-2, with 9 positions matching TRBD2. The V and J ends lost 2 bases and 6 bases, in that order; junction bases with no gene match: 7. This CDR3 contains 16 residues. CDR3 nucleotides: TGTGCCAGCAGTTTAAGGCTAGCGGGGTTGGCCGGGGAGCTGTTTTTT. Its protein is CASSLRLAGLAGELFF.

This clonotype showed up many times. This chain links TRBV12-3 or TRBV12-4 with TRBJ1-4; 7 nucleotides agree with TRBD1. J lost 8 bases, V lost 5 bases, and 8 bases had no gene match. This CDR3 contains 14 residues. CDR3 sequence reads: CASSPVRGQEKLFF. Written as DNA, the CDR3 is TGTGCCAGCAGTCCGGTGAGGGGGCAAGAAAAACTGTTTTTT.

This clonotype was seen repeatedly, ten times or more. The V and J genes are TRBV20-1 and TRBJ1-5; D unresolved. Germline-derived CDR1 and CDR2 are DFQATT and SNEGSKA (reference sequence). Trimming took off 0 bases at V and 0 bases at J, with 9 bases between the two ends. The CDR3 contains 15 residues. CDR3 coding DNA: TGCAGTGCTAGAGATGGGTTCTATAGCAATCAGCCCCAGCATTTT. Residues: CSARDGFYSNQPQHF.

V and J are TRBV27 and TRBJ2-5; D gene uncertain. Germline V gene data show CDR1 as MNHEY and CDR2 as SMNVEV (reference sequence). The germline V and J ends were trimmed by 8 bases and 4 bases, with 8 bases remaining between them. The CDR3 length is 11 residues. In DNA, the CDR3 is TGTGCCAGCGGCATACCAGAGACCCAGTACTTC. Protein product: CASGIPETQYF.

This clonotype was recorded at least ten times. This chain uses TRBV28 with TRBJ1-5; the D gene is possibly TRBD1 (6 bases). Trimming took off 4 bases at V and 5 bases at J, with 15 bases between the two ends. Germline V gives CDR1 MDHEN, CDR2 SYDVKM. The CDR3 is made up of 15 amino acids. Here the CDR3 reads CASSSPGQGYQPQHF. The CDR3, as DNA: TGTGCCAGCAGTTCACCCGGTCAGGGGTATCAGCCCCAGCATTTT.

On this clonotype itself: A much larger clone differs by one base, so this may be a read error. The V and J genes are TRBV20-1 and TRBJ2-1; D is possibly TRBD1 (8 bases). The V and J ends lost 6 bases and 6 bases respectively, with 21 bases between them. This CDR3 has 15 residues. CDR1 DFQATT and CDR2 SNEGSKA come from the germline V gene (reference sequence). The CDR3 DNA reads as TGCAGTGCCGGAAACAGGGGGGGAGCGTGCAATGAGCAGTTCTTC. It codes for CSAGNRGGACNEQFF.

This clonotype showed up just a few times. This chain joins TRBV28 and TRBJ2-5; a weak D match, TRBD1 (6 bases). The CDR3 is 15 residues long. Trimming removed 2 bases from V and 3 bases from J, with 13 bases in between. Looked up from germline, CDR1 is MDHEN and CDR2 is SYDVKM. CDR3 nucleotides: TGTGCCAGCAGTTTAGAACCGGGGACAAAAGAGACCCAGTACTTC. Its translation is CASSLEPGTKETQYF.

This clonotype was seen only a few times. The chain recombines TRBV28 with TRBJ2-6, with a possible D match to TRBD1 (5 bases). V was clipped by 4 bases and J by 0 bases, with 10 bases between them. CDR1 and CDR2 (germline): MDHEN, SYDVKM. The CDR3 runs 16 residues. This CDR3 is CASSYDSHSGANVLTF. The DNA for the CDR3 is TGTGCCAGCAGTTACGACAGCCACTCTGGGGCCAACGTCCTGACTTTC.

The J gene is TRBJ2-7, the V gene TRBV28; D may correspond to TRBD1 or TRBD2 (5 bases each). V gave up 2 bases and J gave up 2 bases, with 16 bases separating them. The germline V gene encodes CDR1 MDHEN and CDR2 SYDVKM. The CDR3 length is 16 residues. The CDR3 loop reads CASSLEGILPTYEQYF. Written as DNA, the CDR3 is TGTGCCAGCAGTTTAGAGGGGATCCTTCCCACCTACGAGCAGTACTTC.

This chain connects TRBV20-1 to TRBJ2-7, with D perhaps TRBD1 (6 bases). The CDR3 is made up of 13 amino acids. V gave up 2 bases and J gave up 2 bases, with 10 bases separating them. The germline CDR1 and CDR2 sequences are DFQATT and SNEGSKA (reference sequence). Written as DNA, the CDR3 is TGCAGTGCTAGAATTGGGGGCACCTACGAGCAGTACTTC. Translated: CSARIGGTYEQYF.

This clonotype was recorded at least ten times. V usage is TRBV10-3 and J usage is TRBJ1-1; 9 bases map to TRBD1. Unmatched junction bases numbered 7, after V lost 4 bases and J lost 7 bases. The CDR3 totals 14 residues. Germline CDR1 is ENHRY and CDR2 is SYGVKD. CDR3 DNA: TGTGCCATCAGTGGCGGGACAGGGCCAGATGAAGCTTTCTTT. Protein sequence: CAISGGTGPDEAFF.

V is TRBV6-4 and J is TRBJ2-1; D is perhaps TRBD2 (5 bases). V was cut by 2 bases and J by 10 bases, with 12 bases left in between. CDR3 size: 13 residues. CDR1 MRHNA and CDR2 SNTAGT come from the germline V gene. In DNA form, the CDR3 reads TGTGCCAGCAGTGACGGTGCTCGGGGAGAGCAGTTCTTC. Protein product: CASSDGARGEQFF.

The chain employs TRBV7-9 and TRBJ2-3; D may be TRBD2 (6 bases). The CDR3 covers 18 residues. Between the trimmed V and J ends, which lost 6 bases and 0 bases, there was a span of 22 bases. The V gene's germline CDR1 is SEHNR and CDR2 FQNEAQ (reference sequence). In nucleotides, the CDR3 is TGTGCCAGCAGGGCGGGGCGGGGACGAACGACTAGCACAGATACGCAGTATTTT. It codes for CASRAGRGRTTSTDTQYF.

V usage is TRBV25-1 and J usage is TRBJ1-6; D is unclear. Germline assignment: CDR1 MGHDK and CDR2 SYGVNS. V dropped 6 bases and J dropped 0 bases, with 12 bases sitting between them. CDR3 length equals 16 residues. The CDR3 sequence is CASSKSGSSYNSPLHF. The CDR3 DNA sequence: TGTGCCAGCAGCAAGAGCGGGAGCTCCTATAATTCACCCCTCCACTTT.

This clonotype turned up a few times. V usage is TRBV29-1 and J usage is TRBJ2-3; D is possibly TRBD1 or TRBD2 (5 bases each). The CDR3 is 15 amino acids. Germline loops: CDR1 SQVTM, CDR2 ANQGSEA. The V and J ends lost 1 base and 2 bases respectively, with 13 bases between them. The chain's CDR3 is CSVEGGYSSTDTQYF. The CDR3 region has the DNA TGCAGCGTTGAAGGGGGGTATTCCTCCACAGATACGCAGTATTTT.

This clonotype was seen many times. The gene calls are TRBV6-2 or TRBV6-3 and TRBJ2-3, with 8 bases lining up with TRBD2. The germline CDR1 and CDR2 sequences are MNHEY and SVGEGT. V trimming: 4 bases; J trimming: 6 bases; junction bases outside the gene matches: 6. The CDR3 is made up of 14 amino acids. Written as DNA, the CDR3 is TGTGCCAGCAGTTCCGGAATAGCGGGGGATACGCAGTATTTT. Amino acids: CASSSGIAGDTQYF.

The rearrangement uses TRBV12-3 or TRBV12-4 and TRBJ1-5; D not certain. V was cut by 0 bases and J by 2 bases, with 11 bases left in between. The CDR3 loop spans 16 amino acids. CDR3 in amino acids: CASSLALFPGNQPQHF. Written as DNA, the CDR3 is TGTGCCAGCAGTTTAGCGCTATTCCCTGGCAATCAGCCCCAGCATTTT.

This clonotype was seen a few times. The chain has TRBV6-5 and TRBJ2-5; 9 nucleotides match TRBD1. Losses at the gene ends were 5 bases for V and 4 bases for J; bases not matched to a gene: 5. Per the germline V gene, CDR1 is MNHEY and CDR2 is SVGAGI. The CDR3 covers 14 residues. This CDR3 reads CASSKDRGGETQYF. The CDR3 DNA reads as TGTGCCAGCAGTAAGGACAGGGGAGGAGAGACCCAGTACTTC.

The V call is TRBV6-2 or TRBV6-3, the J call TRBJ1-6, with 7 bases fitting TRBD1. Trimming cost V 6 bases and J 5 bases; bases outside gene matches: 4. Germline CDR1 and CDR2: MNHEY and SVGEGT. The CDR3 length is 14 residues. CDR3 nucleotides: TGTGCCAGCAGAACAGGGGTGCATAATTCACCCCTCCACTTT. Protein sequence: CASRTGVHNSPLHF.

Ten or more counts support this clonotype. A read error may account for a junction end that differs from germline. The J gene is TRBJ1-2, the V gene TRBV29-1; unclear D gene. The CDR3 is made up of 8 amino acids. CDR1 SQVTM and CDR2 ANQGSEA come from the germline V gene. The CDR3 here is CSVGTAHF. As DNA, the CDR3 is TGCAGCGTTGGTACCGCCCACTTC.

Ten or more counts support this clonotype. The chain joins TRBV7-9 to TRBJ1-2; a weak D match, TRBD1 (5 bases). The CDR3 loop spans 15 amino acids. The germline V gene has CDR1 SEHNR and CDR2 FQNEAQ (reference sequence). The V end lost 1 base, the J end lost 2 bases, and 11 bases lay between the germline ends. This CDR3 is CASSLDVAGNYGYTF. In DNA, the CDR3 is TGTGCCAGCAGCTTAGATGTTGCAGGGAACTATGGCTACACCTTC.

This clonotype has ten or more counts. The J gene is TRBJ1-1, the V gene TRBV7-2; the D gene is possibly TRBD1 (6 bases). CDR3 length: 14 residues. V was cut by 3 bases and J by 3 bases, with 11 bases left in between. From germline, CDR1 is SGHTA and CDR2 FQGNSA. The CDR3 DNA reads as TGTGCCAGCAGCTTCACCCCAGGGGACACTGAAGCTTTCTTT. Amino acids: CASSFTPGDTEAFF.

The chain carries TRBV28 and TRBJ2-7; a weak D match, TRBD1 (5 bases). Trimming took 5 bases from V and 1 from J, leaving 12 bases between them. The CDR3 spans 14 residues. In germline, CDR1 is MDHEN, CDR2 SYDVKM. CDR3 nucleotides: TGTGCCAGCAGTCCAGGACACCTATCCTACGAGCAGTACTTC. Encoded protein: CASSPGHLSYEQYF.

This clonotype was seen repeatedly, ten times or more. The chain combines TRBV10-2 with TRBJ2-7; possible D gene TRBD1, 6 bases. The V gene lost 4 bases and the J gene lost 0 bases, with 19 bases spanning the gap. Germline CDR1 WSHSY, CDR2 SAAADI. The CDR3 runs to 17 residues. In nucleotides, the CDR3 is TGCGCCAGCAGTGGTCGTCGCTTTGGGGACAACTCCTACGAGCAGTACTTC. Protein product: CASSGRRFGDNSYEQYF.

Ten or more counts support this clonotype. The chain has TRBV20-1 and TRBJ2-2; D gene unclear. Germline assignment: CDR1 DFQATT and CDR2 SNEGSKA (reference sequence). This CDR3 has 12 amino acids. The germline V and J ends were trimmed by 2 bases and 7 bases, with 8 bases remaining between them. The CDR3 DNA is TGCAGTGCTAGACAGACCCTCGGGGAGCTGTTTTTT. Its translation: CSARQTLGELFF.

The CDR3 here is CASSLYKSSYEQYF. In DNA, the CDR3 is TGTGCCAGCAGCTTGTACAAGAGCTCCTACGAGCAGTACTTC. The gene calls are TRBV7-2 and TRBJ2-7; no firm D call. Trimming shortened V by 3 bases and J by 0 bases, and 9 bases separated the two germline ends. CDR3 length equals 14 residues. Germline V lookup: CDR1 SGHTA, CDR2 FQGNSA.

This clonotype came up many times. The chain joins TRBV12-3 or TRBV12-4 to TRBJ2-3; D is ambiguous. Trimming took off 6 bases at V and 0 bases at J, with 4 bases between the two ends. This CDR3 is built from 12 residues. The CDR3 DNA is TGTGCCAGCAGAACTAGCACAGATACGCAGTATTTT. It codes for CASRTSTDTQYF.

This clonotype was observed many times. J is TRBJ1-5 and V is TRBV2, with 10 bases fitting TRBD1. Germline CDR1 reads SNHLY; CDR2 reads FYNNEI. V trimming: 7 bases; J trimming: 5 bases; junction bases outside the gene matches: 8. This CDR3 comprises 15 residues. The CDR3 spells CASNSGTGVDQPQHF. The CDR3 DNA is TGTGCCAGCAACTCCGGGACAGGGGTGGATCAGCCCCAGCATTTT.

This clonotype was recorded a few times. The chain is built from TRBV28 and TRBJ2-1, with D unclear. Trimming removed 5 bases from V and 2 bases from J, with 19 bases in between. Germline V gives CDR1 MDHEN, CDR2 SYDVKM. The CDR3 extends over 17 amino acids. The CDR3 loop is CASSASTSRGPYNEQFF. The CDR3 DNA reads TGTGCCAGCAGTGCTTCGACATCCAGAGGCCCCTACAATGAGCAGTTCTTC. The full variable domain, rest sourced from reference TRBV28 and TRBJ2-1, is DVKVTQSSRYLVKRTGEKVFLECVQDMDHENMFWYRQDPGLGLRLIYFSYDVKMKEKGDIPEGYSVSREKKERFSLILESASTNQTSMYLCASSASTSRGPYNEQFFGPGTRLTVL.

In its sample, this clonotype was seen many times. The rearrangement links TRBV6-6 to TRBJ2-4, with D possibly being TRBD1 (6 bases). Germline assignment: CDR1 MNHNY and CDR2 SVGAGI (reference sequence). V dropped 6 bases and J dropped 0 bases, with 9 bases sitting between them. The length of the CDR3 is 14 residues. CDR3 protein: CASRNREAKNIQYF. CDR3 coding DNA: TGTGCCAGCAGAAACAGGGAAGCCAAAAACATTCAGTACTTC.

There are many counts of this clonotype. The V and J genes are TRBV7-2 and TRBJ1-2; perhaps TRBD1 as D (6 bases). The germline CDR1 and CDR2 sequences are SGHTA and FQGNSA. The CDR3 runs 14 residues. The V gene lost 0 bases and the J gene lost 4 bases, with 9 bases spanning the gap. The chain's CDR3 is CASSLAQGGYGYTF. The CDR3 DNA is TGTGCCAGCAGCTTAGCACAGGGAGGCTATGGCTACACCTTC. The variable domain in full, completed from reference TRBV7-2 and TRBJ1-2, reads GAGVSQSPSNKVTEKGKDVELRCDPISGHTALYWYRQSLGQGLEFLIYFQGNSAPDKSGLPSDRFSAERTGGSVSTLTIQRTQQEDSAVYLCASSLAQGGYGYTFGSGTRLTVV.